A single sample is the source of the 3 T cell receptor beta chains below, sequenced in a study of shared clonotypes between healthy human individuals. The data were produced by immunoSEQ multiplex PCR, yet TCRdb's version contains in-frame clones alone and is incomplete. The table has about 110,000 clones, roughly 70% seen once. Sequenced input: memory CD8+ T cells sorted from blood. Indicated subset: CD45RO+ cells pooled with CCR7-negative TemRA cells. These receptor sequences come from a woman in her twenties or thirties in good health.

The J gene is TRBJ2-7, the V gene TRBV25-1; D may be TRBD2 (5 bases). Trimming removed 2 bases at V and 0 bases at J, with 11 bases between. Germline CDR1 reads MGHDK; CDR2 reads SYGVNS. CDR3 size: 15 residues. CDR3 coding DNA: TGTGCCAGCAGTGAAGACGGGGTTCTCTCCTACGAGCAGTACTTC. It specifies CASSEDGVLSYEQYF.

J is TRBJ2-7 and V is TRBV5-1; 11 positions agree with TRBD1. The CDR3 has 15 residues. The V segment lost 5 bases and the J segment 5 bases; nucleotides outside the gene matches: 9. CDR1 and CDR2 (germline): SGHRS, YFSETQ. CDR3 nucleotide sequence: TGCGCCAGCAGTTATACGGGACAGGGGGACAACGAGCAGTACTTC. Translation gives CASSYTGQGDNEQYF.

V and J are TRBV9 and TRBJ2-7; a possible D gene is TRBD2 (6 bases). V lost 0 bases to trimming and J lost 0 bases, with 10 bases between them. The CDR3 contains 15 residues. The V gene's germline CDR1 is SGDLS and CDR2 YYNGEE. The CDR3 loop reads CASSVGRDFSYEQYF. The CDR3 DNA is TGTGCCAGCAGCGTAGGAAGGGACTTCTCCTACGAGCAGTACTTC.